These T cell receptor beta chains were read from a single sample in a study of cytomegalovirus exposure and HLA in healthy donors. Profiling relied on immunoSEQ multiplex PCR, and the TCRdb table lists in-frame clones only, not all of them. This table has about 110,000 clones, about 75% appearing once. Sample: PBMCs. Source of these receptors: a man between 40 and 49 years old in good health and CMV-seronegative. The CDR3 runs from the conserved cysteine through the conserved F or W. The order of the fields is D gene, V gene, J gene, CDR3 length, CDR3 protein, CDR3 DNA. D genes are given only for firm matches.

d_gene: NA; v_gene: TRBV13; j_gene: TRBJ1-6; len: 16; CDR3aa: CASSLPSRGGDSPLHF; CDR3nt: TGTGCCAGCAGCTTACCGTCTCGGGGGGGCGATTCACCCCTCCACTTT
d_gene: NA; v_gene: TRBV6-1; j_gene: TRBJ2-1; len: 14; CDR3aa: CASSEVVGRNEQFF; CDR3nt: TGTGCCAGCAGTGAAGTGGTGGGCCGGAATGAGCAGTTCTTC
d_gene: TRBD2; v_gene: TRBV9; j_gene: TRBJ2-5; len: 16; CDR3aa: CASSVAGSGGAGTQYF; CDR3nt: TGTGCCAGCAGCGTAGCTGGGAGCGGGGGGGCAGGGACCCAGTACTTC
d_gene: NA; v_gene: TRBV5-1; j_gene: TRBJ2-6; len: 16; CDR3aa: CASSKGGQSGANVLTF; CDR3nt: TGCGCCAGCAGCAAAGGGGGTCAGTCTGGGGCCAACGTCCTGACTTTC
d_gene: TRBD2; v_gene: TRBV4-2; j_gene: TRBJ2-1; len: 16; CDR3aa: CASSLYLAGAYNEQFF; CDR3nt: TGTGCCAGCAGCCTATATCTAGCGGGGGCCTACAATGAGCAGTTCTTC
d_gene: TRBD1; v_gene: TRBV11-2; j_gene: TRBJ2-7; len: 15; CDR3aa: CASRETGTGTIEQYF; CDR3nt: TGTGCCAGCAGGGAAACCGGGACAGGGACGATCGAGCAGTACTTC
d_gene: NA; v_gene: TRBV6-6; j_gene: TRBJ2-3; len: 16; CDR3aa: CASESMSGISTDTQYF; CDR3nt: TGTGCCAGCGAGAGTATGTCAGGGATTAGCACAGATACGCAGTATTTT
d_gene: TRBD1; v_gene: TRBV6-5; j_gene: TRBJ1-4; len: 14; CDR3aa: CASSLGQVNEKLFF; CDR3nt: TGTGCCAGCAGTTTGGGACAGGTTAATGAAAAACTGTTTTTT
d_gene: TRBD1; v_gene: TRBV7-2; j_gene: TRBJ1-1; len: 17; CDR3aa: CASSLTSGQGESTEAFF; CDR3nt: TGTGCCAGCAGCTTAACCTCGGGACAGGGTGAGTCCACTGAAGCTTTCTTT
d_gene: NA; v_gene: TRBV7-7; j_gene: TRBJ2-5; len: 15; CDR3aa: CASSVGTGNQETQYF; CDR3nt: TGTGCCAGCAGCGTAGGCACGGGGAACCAAGAGACCCAGTACTTC
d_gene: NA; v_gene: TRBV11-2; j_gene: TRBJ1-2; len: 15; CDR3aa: CASSLALRGGYGYTF; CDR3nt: TGTGCCAGCAGCTTAGCCCTGAGGGGAGGCTATGGCTACACCTTC
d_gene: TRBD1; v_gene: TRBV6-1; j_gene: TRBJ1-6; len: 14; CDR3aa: CASRVQGADSPLHF; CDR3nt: TGTGCCAGCAGAGTACAGGGGGCTGATTCACCCCTCCACTTT
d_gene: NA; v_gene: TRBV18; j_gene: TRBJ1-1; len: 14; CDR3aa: CASSPNTGNTEAFF; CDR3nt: TGTGCCAGCTCACCCAACACAGGAAACACTGAAGCTTTCTTT
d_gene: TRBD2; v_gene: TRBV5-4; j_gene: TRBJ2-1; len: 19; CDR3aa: CASSSGLAGGLWGSDEQFF; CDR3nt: TGTGCCAGCAGCTCCGGACTAGCGGGGGGGCTGTGGGGCTCCGATGAGCAGTTCTTC
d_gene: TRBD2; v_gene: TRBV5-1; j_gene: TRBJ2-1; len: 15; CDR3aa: CASSRTSGSYNEQFF; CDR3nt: TGCGCCAGCAGCCGCACTAGCGGATCCTACAATGAGCAGTTCTTC
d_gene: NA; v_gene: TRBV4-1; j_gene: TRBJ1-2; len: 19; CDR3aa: CASSRVSFPGGEKNYGYTF; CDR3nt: TGCGCCAGCAGCCGGGTCTCGTTCCCGGGGGGGGAGAAGAACTATGGCTACACCTTC
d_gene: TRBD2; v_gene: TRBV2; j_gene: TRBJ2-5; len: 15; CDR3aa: CASEGLAGGGETQYF; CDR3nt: TGTGCCAGCGAGGGACTAGCGGGGGGCGGGGAGACCCAGTACTTC